The 5 T cell receptor beta chains presented below share a single source sample, sequenced in a study of Graves' ophthalmopathy and Graves' hyperthyroidism. The authors amplified TCR beta CDR3 regions, and they did so from RNA transcripts for repertoire sequencing. HTBI primers were employed in first-round RT-PCR, then a second-round multiplex PCR followed. TCRdb used MiXCR to reprocess the multiplex PCR reads, holding one entry per CDR3 protein. The sample includes approximately 210,000 distinct CDR3 sequences, under 30% seen only once; the top ten take 9.1%. The sequencing input was peripheral blood. The receptors shown here come from a man in his fifties with Graves' ophthalmopathy.

This clonotype was detected ten times or more. This chain joins TRBV28 and TRBJ1-2, with 8 bases that match TRBD1. Trimming cost V 6 bases and J 3 bases; bases outside gene matches: 3. CDR1 and CDR2 (germline): MDHEN, SYDVKM. This CDR3 contains 13 residues. The CDR3: CASSPGQDYGYTF. The CDR3 nucleotides read TGTGCCAGCAGCCCGGGACAGGACTATGGCTACACCTTC.

This clonotype appeared many times. V is TRBV29-1 and J is TRBJ2-2, with D possibly being TRBD1 (5 bases). The CDR3 is 14 amino acids. The germline V gene encodes CDR1 SQVTM and CDR2 ANQGSEA. Trimming shortened V by 3 bases and J by 2 bases, and 10 bases separated the two germline ends. CDR3 in amino acids: CSVESDTNTGELFF. DNA for the CDR3: TGCAGCGTTGAGTCGGACACCAACACCGGGGAGCTGTTTTTT.

This clonotype has ten or more counts. The chain carries TRBV5-6 and TRBJ1-5; D unclear. Trimming shortened V by 3 bases and J by 3 bases, and 10 bases separated the two germline ends. Germline CDR1 and CDR2: SGHDT and YYEEEE. CDR3 length equals 14 residues. DNA for the CDR3: TGTGCCAGCAGCTACCGGGCCTCCAATCAGCCCCAGCATTTT. This translates into CASSYRASNQPQHF.

The chain recombines TRBV6-1 with TRBJ1-2; no reliable D call. The CDR3 contains 14 residues. Germline assignment: CDR1 MNHNS and CDR2 SASEGT. V was pared by 8 bases and J by 3 bases, with 16 bases between. This chain's CDR3 is CASFKGIPHYGYTF. The CDR3, as DNA: TGTGCCAGCTTTAAGGGTATTCCCCACTATGGCTACACCTTC.

The V call is TRBV6-1, the J call TRBJ1-5; no clear D gene. This CDR3 region has 15 residues. The V end was cut by 5 bases, the J end by 3 bases, with 14 bases between. Germline-derived CDR1 and CDR2 are MNHNS and SASEGT. CDR3 residues: CASSPSGVANQPQHF. The CDR3 region has the DNA TGTGCCAGCAGTCCATCCGGGGTCGCCAATCAGCCCCAGCATTTT.